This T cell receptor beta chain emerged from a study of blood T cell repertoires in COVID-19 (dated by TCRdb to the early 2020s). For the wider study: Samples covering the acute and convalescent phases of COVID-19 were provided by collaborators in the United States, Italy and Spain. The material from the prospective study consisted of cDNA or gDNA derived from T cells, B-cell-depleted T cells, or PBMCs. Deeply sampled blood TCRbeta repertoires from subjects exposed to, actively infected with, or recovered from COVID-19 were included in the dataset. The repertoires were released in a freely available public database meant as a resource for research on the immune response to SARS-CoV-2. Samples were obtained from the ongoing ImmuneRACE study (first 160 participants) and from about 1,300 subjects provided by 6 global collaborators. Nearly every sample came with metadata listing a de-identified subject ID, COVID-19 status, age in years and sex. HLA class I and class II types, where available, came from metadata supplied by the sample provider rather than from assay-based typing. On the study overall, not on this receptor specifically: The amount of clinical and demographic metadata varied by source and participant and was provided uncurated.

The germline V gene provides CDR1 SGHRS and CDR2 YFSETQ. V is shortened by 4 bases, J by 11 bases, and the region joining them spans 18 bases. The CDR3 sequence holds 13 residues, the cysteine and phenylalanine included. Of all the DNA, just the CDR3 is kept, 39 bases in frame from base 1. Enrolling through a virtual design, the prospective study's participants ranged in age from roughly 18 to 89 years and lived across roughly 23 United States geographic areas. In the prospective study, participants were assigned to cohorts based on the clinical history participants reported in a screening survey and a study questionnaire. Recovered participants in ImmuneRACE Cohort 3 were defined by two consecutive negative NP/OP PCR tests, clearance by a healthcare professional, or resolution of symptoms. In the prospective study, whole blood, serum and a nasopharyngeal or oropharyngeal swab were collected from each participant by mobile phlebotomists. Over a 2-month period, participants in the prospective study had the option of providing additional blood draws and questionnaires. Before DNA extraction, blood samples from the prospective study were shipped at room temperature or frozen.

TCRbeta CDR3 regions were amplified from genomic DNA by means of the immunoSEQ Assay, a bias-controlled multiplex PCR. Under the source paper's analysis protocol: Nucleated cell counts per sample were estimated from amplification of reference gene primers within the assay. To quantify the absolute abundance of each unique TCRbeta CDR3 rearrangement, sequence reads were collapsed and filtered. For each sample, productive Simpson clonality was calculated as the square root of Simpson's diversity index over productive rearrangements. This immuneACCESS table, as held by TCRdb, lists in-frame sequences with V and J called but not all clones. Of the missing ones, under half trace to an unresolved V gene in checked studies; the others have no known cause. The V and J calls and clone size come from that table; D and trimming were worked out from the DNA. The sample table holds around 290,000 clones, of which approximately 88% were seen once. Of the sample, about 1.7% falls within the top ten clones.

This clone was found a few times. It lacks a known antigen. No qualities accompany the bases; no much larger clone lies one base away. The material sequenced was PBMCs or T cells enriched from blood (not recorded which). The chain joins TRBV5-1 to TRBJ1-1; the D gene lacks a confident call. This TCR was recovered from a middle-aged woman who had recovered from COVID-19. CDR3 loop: CASSLEDLRRAFF. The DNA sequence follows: TGCGCCAGCAGCCTGGAGGACTTAAGGCGTGCTTTCTTT.